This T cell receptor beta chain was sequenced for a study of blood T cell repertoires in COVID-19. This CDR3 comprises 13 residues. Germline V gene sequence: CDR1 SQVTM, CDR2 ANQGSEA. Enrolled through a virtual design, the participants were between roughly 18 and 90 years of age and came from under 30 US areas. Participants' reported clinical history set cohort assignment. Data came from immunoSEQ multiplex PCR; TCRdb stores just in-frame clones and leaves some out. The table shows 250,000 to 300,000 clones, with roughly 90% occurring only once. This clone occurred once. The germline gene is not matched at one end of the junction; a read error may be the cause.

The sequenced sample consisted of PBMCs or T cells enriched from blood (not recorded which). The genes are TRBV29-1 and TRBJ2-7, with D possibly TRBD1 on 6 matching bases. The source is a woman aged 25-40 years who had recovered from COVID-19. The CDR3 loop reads CSGKGDGSDEQYF. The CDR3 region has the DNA TGCAGCGGAAAGGGGGACGGCTCCGACGAGCAGTACTTC.